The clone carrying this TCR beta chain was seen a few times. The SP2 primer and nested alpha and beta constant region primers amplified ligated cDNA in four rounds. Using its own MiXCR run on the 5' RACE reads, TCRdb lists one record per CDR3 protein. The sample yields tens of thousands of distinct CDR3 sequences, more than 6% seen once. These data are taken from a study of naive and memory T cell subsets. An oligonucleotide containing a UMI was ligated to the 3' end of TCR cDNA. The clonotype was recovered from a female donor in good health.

DNA of the CDR3: TGTGCCAGCGGACCCGGGGGGAGCAATCAGCCCCAGCATTTT. This encodes CASGPGGSNQPQHF. The V call is TRBV28, the J call TRBJ1-5, with D possibly being TRBD1 (5 bases). The CDR3 extends over 14 amino acids. Per germline, CDR1 MDHEN and CDR2 SYDVKM. Trimming took off 8 bases at V and 1 base at J, with 12 bases between the two ends.